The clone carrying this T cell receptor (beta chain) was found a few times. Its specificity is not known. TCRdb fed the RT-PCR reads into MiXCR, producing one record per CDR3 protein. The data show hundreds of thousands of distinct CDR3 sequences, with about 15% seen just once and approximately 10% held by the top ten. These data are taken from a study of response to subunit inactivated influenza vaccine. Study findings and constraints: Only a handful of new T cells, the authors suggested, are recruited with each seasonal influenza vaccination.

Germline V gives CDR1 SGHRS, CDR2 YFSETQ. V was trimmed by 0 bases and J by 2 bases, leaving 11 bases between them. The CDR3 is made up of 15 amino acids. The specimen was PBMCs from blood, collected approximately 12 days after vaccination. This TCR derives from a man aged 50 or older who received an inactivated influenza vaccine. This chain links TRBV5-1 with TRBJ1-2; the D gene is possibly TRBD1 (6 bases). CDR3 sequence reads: CASSLVFQGNYGYTF. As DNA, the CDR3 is TGCGCCAGCAGCTTGGTATTTCAGGGGAACTATGGCTACACCTTC.